Only a few counts were recorded for the clone carrying this T cell receptor beta chain. V gave up 3 bases and J gave up 3 bases; unmatched junction bases: 8. Germline CDR1 MDHEN, CDR2 SYDVKM. The length of the CDR3 is 15 residues. This record belongs to a study of identical twins. Each CDR3 protein is one row after TCRdb ran MiXCR on the 5' RACE reads. The sample lists about 700,000 distinct CDR3 sequences; more than 6.5% were seen once. The sample also formed part of further work on yellow fever vaccine responses in identical twins.

The sequencing input was PBMCs. This chain links TRBV28 with TRBJ2-7; 7 positions agree with TRBD1. This clonotype originated in a woman under 30 in good health. This CDR3 reads CASSFHSGTVYEQYF. The CDR3 bases are TGTGCCAGCAGTTTTCATTCCGGGACAGTCTACGAGCAGTACTTC.